This is a list of T cell receptor beta chains from one sample in a study of T cells in Graves' hyperthyroidism and ophthalmopathy. TCRdb used MiXCR to reprocess the multiplex PCR reads, holding one entry per CDR3 protein. The data show about 58,000 distinct CDR3 sequences, with less than 50% seen just once and roughly an eighth held by the top ten. Material: blood. The receptors stem from a woman under 40 with Graves' ophthalmopathy. Each CDR3 is given with its conserved first and last residue. D genes are given only for firm matches. A row's size may be missing; if present it is once, few, many or a size class.

cdr3_nt	cdr3_aa	v_call	clone_size	d_call	j_call
TGTGCCAGCAGCGAGAGGGGCGGGAGTGTCAACGAGCAGTACTTC	CASSERGGSVNEQYF	TRBV7-9	few	TRBD2	TRBJ2-7
TGTGCCACCAGCAGAGATAAGGGACAGCCCCAGCATTTT	CATSRDKGQPQHF	TRBV15	medium-sized	-	TRBJ1-5
TGTGCCAGCAGTGACGGTCAAGAGACCCAGTACTTC	CASSDGQETQYF	TRBV6-4	few	-	TRBJ2-5
TGTGCCAGTAGTACGAGACTAGCGGCAGATACGCAGTATTTT	CASSTRLAADTQYF	TRBV19	-	TRBD2	TRBJ2-3
TGTGCCAGCAGTTTACCGAGGCCGGGGGGCTACACCTTC	CASSLPRPGGYTF	TRBV28	many	-	TRBJ1-2
TGCAGTGCCGGACTAGCGAAAGATACGCAGTATTTT	CSAGLAKDTQYF	TRBV20-1	many	TRBD2	TRBJ2-3
TGCAGTGCTAGAGACCTCCGGACAGGGGAGCTGTTTTTT	CSARDLRTGELFF	TRBV20-1	-	-	TRBJ2-2
TGTGCCAGCAGTGCTAGGCGGGAGGGTACGCAGTATTTT	CASSARREGTQYF	TRBV2	many	TRBD2	TRBJ2-3
TGTGCTAGCAGCTTAACTAGCGGGAGGGCCCAGGGTACCGGGGAGCTGTTTTTT	CASSLTSGRAQGTGELFF	TRBV7-7	-	TRBD2	TRBJ2-2
TGTGCCAGCAGCTACGGACACAACTCCTACGAGCAGTACTTC	CASSYGHNSYEQYF	TRBV7-9	many	-	TRBJ2-7
TGCAGTGCTAGAGGAGGCAGGGGGCGGGATCAGCCCCAGCATTTT	CSARGGRGRDQPQHF	TRBV20-1	many	TRBD1	TRBJ1-5
TGTGCCAGTAGTAATACAGGGGGCATCTCACCCCTCCACTTT	CASSNTGGISPLHF	TRBV19	-	TRBD1	TRBJ1-6
TGCAGCGTTGATTACAGGGAGGACAATGAGCAGTTCTTC	CSVDYREDNEQFF	TRBV29-1	-	-	TRBJ2-1
TGTGCCAGCAGTGTGTTTCGGAGAAACTCCTACAATGAGCAGTTCTTC	CASSVFRRNSYNEQFF	TRBV2	many	-	TRBJ2-1